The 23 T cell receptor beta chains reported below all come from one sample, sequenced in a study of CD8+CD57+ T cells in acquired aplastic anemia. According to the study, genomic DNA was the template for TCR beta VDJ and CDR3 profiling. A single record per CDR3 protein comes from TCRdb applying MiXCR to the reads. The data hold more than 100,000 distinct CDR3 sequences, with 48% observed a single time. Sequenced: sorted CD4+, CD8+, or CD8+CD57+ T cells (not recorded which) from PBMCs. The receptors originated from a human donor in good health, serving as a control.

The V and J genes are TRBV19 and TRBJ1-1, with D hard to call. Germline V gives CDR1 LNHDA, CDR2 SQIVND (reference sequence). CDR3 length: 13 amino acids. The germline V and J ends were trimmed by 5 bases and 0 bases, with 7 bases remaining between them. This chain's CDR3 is CASSLVVNTEAFF. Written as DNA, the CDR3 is TGTGCCAGTAGTCTAGTGGTGAACACTGAAGCTTTCTTT.

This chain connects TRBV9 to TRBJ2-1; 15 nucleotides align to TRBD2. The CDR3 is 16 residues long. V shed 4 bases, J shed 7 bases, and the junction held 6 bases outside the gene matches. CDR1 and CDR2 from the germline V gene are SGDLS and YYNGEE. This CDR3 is CASSPGLAGGQNEQFF. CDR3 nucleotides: TGTGCCAGCAGCCCAGGACTAGCGGGGGGGCAGAATGAGCAGTTCTTC.

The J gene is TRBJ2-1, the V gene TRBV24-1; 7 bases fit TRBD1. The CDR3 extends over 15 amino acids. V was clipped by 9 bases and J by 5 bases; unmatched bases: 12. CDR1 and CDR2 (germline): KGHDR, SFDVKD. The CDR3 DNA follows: TGTGCCACCGATCTGGGACAGACCTCTCACAATGAGCAGTTCTTC. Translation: CATDLGQTSHNEQFF.

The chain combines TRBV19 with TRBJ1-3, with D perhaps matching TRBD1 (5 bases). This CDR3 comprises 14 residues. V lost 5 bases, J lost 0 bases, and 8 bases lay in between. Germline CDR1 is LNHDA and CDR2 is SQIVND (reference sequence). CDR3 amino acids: CASSSGGSGNTIYF. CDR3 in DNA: TGTGCCAGTAGTTCGGGGGGCTCTGGAAACACCATATATTTT. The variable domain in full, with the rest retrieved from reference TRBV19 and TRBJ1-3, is DGGITQSPKYLFRKEGQNVTLSCEQNLNHDAMYWYRQDPGQGLRLIYYSQIVNDFQKGDIAEGYSVSREKKESFPLTVTSAQKNPTAFYLCASSSGGSGNTIYFGEGSWLTVV.

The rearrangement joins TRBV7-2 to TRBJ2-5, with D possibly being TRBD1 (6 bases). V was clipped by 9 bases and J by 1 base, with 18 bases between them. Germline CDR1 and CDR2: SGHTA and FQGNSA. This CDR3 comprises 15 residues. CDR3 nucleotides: TGTGCCAGTAGTATCCTCCAGGGGACCCAAGAGACCCAGTACTTC. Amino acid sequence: CASSILQGTQETQYF.

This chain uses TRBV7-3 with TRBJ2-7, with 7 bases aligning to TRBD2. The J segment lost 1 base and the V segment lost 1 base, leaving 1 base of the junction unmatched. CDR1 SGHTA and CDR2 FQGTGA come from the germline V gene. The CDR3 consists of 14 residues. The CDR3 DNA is TGTGCCAGCAGCTTAAAGGGAGGGTCCTACGAGCAGTACTTC. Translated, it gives CASSLKGGSYEQYF.

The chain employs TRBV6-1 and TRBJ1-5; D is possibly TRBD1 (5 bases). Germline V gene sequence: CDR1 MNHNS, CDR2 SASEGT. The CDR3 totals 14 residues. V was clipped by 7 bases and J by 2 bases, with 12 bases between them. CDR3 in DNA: TGTGCCAGCATGCGGGGGAATGGCAATCAGCCCCAGCATTTT. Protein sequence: CASMRGNGNQPQHF.

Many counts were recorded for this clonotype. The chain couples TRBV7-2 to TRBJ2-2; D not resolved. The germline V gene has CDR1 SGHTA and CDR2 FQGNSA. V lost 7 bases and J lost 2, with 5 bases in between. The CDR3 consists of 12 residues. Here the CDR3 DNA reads TGTGCCAGCACCCTTAACACCGGGGAGCTGTTTTTT. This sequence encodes CASTLNTGELFF.

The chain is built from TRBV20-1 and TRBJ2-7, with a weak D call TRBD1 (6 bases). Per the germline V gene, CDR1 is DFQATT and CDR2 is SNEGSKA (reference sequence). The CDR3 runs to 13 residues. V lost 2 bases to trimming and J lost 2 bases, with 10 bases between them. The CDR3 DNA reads TGCAGTGCTAGATCACAGGGCACCTACGAGCAGTACTTC. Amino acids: CSARSQGTYEQYF.

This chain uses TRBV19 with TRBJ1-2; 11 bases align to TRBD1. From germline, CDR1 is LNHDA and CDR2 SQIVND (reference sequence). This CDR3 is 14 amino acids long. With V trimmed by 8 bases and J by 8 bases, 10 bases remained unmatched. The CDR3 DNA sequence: TGTGCCAGTCGACCGAAGGGACAGGGGGACGGCTACACCTTC. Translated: CASRPKGQGDGYTF.

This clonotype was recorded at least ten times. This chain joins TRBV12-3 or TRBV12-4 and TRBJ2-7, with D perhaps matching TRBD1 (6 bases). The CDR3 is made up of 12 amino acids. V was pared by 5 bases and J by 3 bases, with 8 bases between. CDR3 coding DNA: TGTGCCAGCAGTGACAGGATCTACGAGCAGTACTTC. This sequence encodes CASSDRIYEQYF.

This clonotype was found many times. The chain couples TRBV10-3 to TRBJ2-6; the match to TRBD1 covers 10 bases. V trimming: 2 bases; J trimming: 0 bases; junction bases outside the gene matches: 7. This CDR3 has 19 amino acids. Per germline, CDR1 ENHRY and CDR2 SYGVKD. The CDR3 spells CAISERKGQGVSGANVLTF. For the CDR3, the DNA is TGTGCCATCAGTGAGAGGAAAGGACAGGGGGTCTCTGGGGCCAACGTCCTGACTTTC.

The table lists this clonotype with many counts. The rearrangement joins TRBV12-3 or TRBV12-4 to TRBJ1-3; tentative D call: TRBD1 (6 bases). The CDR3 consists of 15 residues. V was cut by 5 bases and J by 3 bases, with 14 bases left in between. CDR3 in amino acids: CASSETGLGGNTIYF. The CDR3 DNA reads TGTGCCAGCAGTGAAACAGGGTTAGGTGGAAACACCATATATTTT.

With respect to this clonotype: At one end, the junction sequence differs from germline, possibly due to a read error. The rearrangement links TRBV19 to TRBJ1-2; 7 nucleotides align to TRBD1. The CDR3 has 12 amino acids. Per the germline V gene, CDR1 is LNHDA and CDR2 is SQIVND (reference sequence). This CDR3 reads CASSDRDHGHTF. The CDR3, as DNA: TGTGCCAGTAGTGACAGGGATCATGGCCACACCTTC.

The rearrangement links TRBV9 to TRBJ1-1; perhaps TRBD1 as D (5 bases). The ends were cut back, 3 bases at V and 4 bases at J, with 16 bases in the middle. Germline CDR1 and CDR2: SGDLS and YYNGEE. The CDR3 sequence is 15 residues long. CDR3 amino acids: CASSEDVGTGTEAFF. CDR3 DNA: TGTGCCAGCAGCGAGGACGTCGGGACGGGCACTGAAGCTTTCTTT.

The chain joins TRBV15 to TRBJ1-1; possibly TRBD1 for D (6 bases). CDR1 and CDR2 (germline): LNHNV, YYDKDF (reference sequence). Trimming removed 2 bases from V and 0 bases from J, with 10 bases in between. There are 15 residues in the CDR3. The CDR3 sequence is CATSRWTAVNTEAFF. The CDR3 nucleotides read TGTGCCACCAGCAGATGGACAGCCGTGAACACTGAAGCTTTCTTT.

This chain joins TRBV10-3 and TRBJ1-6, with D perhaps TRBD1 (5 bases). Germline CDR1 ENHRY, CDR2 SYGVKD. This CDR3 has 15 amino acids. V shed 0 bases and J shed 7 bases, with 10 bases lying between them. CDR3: CAISESQGNNSPLHF. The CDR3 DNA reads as TGTGCCATCAGTGAGTCCCAGGGTAACAATTCACCCCTCCACTTT.

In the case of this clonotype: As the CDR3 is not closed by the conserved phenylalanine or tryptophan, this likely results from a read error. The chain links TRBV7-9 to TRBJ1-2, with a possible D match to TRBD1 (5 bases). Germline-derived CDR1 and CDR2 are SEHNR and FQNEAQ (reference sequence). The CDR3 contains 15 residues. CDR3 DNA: TGTGCCAGCGGCTTAACGGGGAGTGGGGCATATGGCTACACCCTC. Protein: CASGLTGSGAYGYTL.

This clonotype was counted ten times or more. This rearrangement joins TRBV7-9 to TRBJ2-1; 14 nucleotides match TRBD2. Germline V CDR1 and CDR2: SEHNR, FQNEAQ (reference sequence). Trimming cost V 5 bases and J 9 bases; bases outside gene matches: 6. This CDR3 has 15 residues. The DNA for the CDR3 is TGTGCCAGCAGCCGACTAGCGGGGGGGATTAGTGAGCAGTTCTTC. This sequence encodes CASSRLAGGISEQFF.

This CDR3 is CASSVVGTGGSPLHF. The CDR3 nucleotides read TGTGCCAGCAGCGTAGTCGGGACAGGGGGCTCACCCCTCCACTTT. The chain combines TRBV9 with TRBJ1-6; 12 bases are a match to TRBD1. Germline V gives CDR1 SGDLS, CDR2 YYNGEE. The CDR3 loop spans 15 amino acids. J lost 10 bases, V lost 0 bases, and 2 bases had no gene match.

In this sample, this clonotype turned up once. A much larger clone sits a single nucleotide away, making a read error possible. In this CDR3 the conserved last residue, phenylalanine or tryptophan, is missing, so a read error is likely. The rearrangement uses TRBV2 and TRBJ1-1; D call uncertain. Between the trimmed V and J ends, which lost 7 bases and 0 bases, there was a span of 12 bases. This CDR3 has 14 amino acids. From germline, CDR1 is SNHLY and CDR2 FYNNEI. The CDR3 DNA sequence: TGTGCCAGCACCTACGTTGGGGTGAACACTGAAGCTTTCTCT. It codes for CASTYVGVNTEAFS.

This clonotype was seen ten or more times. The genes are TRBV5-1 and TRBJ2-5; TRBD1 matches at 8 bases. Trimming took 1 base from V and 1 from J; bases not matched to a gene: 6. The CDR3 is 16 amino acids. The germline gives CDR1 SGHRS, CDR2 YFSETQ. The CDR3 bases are TGCGCCAGCAGCTTGAGCCCCGGGACAGGCCAAGAGACCCAGTACTTC. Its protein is CASSLSPGTGQETQYF.

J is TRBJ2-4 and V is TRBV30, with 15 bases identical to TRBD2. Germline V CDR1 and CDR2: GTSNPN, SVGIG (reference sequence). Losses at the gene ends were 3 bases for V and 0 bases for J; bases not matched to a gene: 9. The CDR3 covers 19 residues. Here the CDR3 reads CAWRPGLAGGRLAKNIQYF. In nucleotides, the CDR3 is TGTGCCTGGAGGCCGGGACTAGCGGGGGGTCGTCTAGCCAAAAACATTCAGTACTTC.